Listed below are T cell receptor beta chains from one sample, sequenced in a study of graft-versus-host responses after intestinal transplantation. Sequenced by immunoSEQ multiplex PCR; TCRdb stores in-frame clones only, minus some. Of 12,000 to 15,000 clones listed, 30% to 35% are singletons. Here the sequenced sample was alloreactive CD4+ T cells from a mixed lymphocyte reaction culture, taken before intestinal transplant. All receptors come from a human patient who received an intestinal transplant. The CDR3 runs from the conserved cysteine through the conserved F or W. Fields, in order: V gene, J gene, CDR3 protein.

v_gene: TRBV19
j_gene: TRBJ2-1
CDR3aa: CASSPTGTRYNEQFF

v_gene: TRBV30
j_gene: TRBJ2-5
CDR3aa: CACSKRFPGQGFQETQYF

v_gene: TRBV5-1
j_gene: TRBJ2-2
CDR3aa: CASSLDSRGELFF

v_gene: TRBV29-1
j_gene: TRBJ1-1
CDR3aa: CSVRRTGVGTEAFF

v_gene: TRBV18
j_gene: TRBJ1-2
CDR3aa: CASSRVESGPPPGGYTF

v_gene: TRBV28
j_gene: TRBJ2-1
CDR3aa: CASSLDNYNEQFF

v_gene: TRBV5-1
j_gene: TRBJ2-7
CDR3aa: CASRRTGSYDEQYF

v_gene: TRBV6-6
j_gene: TRBJ2-7
CDR3aa: CASSYSAVNEQYF

v_gene: TRBV7-6
j_gene: TRBJ2-7
CDR3aa: CASSPSGGFWEQYF

v_gene: TRBV5-4
j_gene: TRBJ1-2
CDR3aa: CASSLRSGRFDYGYTF

v_gene: TRBV7-3
j_gene: TRBJ1-1
CDR3aa: CASSLAPNTEAFF

v_gene: TRBV5-1
j_gene: TRBJ2-5
CDR3aa: CASSLEARETQYF

v_gene: TRBV14
j_gene: TRBJ2-3
CDR3aa: CASSQGGQGPDTQYF

v_gene: TRBV5-1
j_gene: TRBJ2-2
CDR3aa: CASRLRPESNTGELSF

v_gene: TRBV5-1
j_gene: TRBJ1-1
CDR3aa: CASSGQTTPRTEAFF

v_gene: TRBV7-9
j_gene: TRBJ2-2
CDR3aa: CASSFTGLSNTGELFF

v_gene: TRBV5-1
j_gene: TRBJ2-7
CDR3aa: CASSLLGQSSYEQYF

v_gene: TRBV4-2
j_gene: TRBJ1-4
CDR3aa: CASSQARGINEKLFF

v_gene: TRBV7-3
j_gene: TRBJ1-2
CDR3aa: CASSAIATVHYGYTF

v_gene: TRBV6-1
j_gene: TRBJ2-7
CDR3aa: CASSYGPGTSYEQYF

v_gene: TRBV6-5
j_gene: TRBJ2-2
CDR3aa: CASMALLGTGELFF

v_gene: TRBV5-1
j_gene: TRBJ2-3
CDR3aa: CASSLDATSTDTQYF

v_gene: TRBV7-9
j_gene: TRBJ2-1
CDR3aa: CASSLRQGGAYNEQFF

v_gene: TRBV5-1
j_gene: TRBJ1-4
CDR3aa: CASSLESQATNEKLFF

v_gene: TRBV5-1
j_gene: TRBJ2-5
CDR3aa: CASSSQETQYF

v_gene: TRBV13
j_gene: TRBJ2-1
CDR3aa: CASSSPTDGNEQFF

v_gene: TRBV7-9
j_gene: TRBJ2-7
CDR3aa: CASSPPGQGDYEQYF

v_gene: TRBV19
j_gene: TRBJ2-3
CDR3aa: CASSSSGDTQYF

v_gene: TRBV19
j_gene: TRBJ1-2
CDR3aa: CASSISPTNYGYTF

v_gene: TRBV28
j_gene: TRBJ1-5
CDR3aa: CASSLGVGGNLPQHF

v_gene: TRBV9
j_gene: TRBJ2-1
CDR3aa: CASSDGQDSYNEQFF

v_gene: TRBV9
j_gene: TRBJ1-1
CDR3aa: CASSVVPDLGGTEAFF

v_gene: TRBV18
j_gene: TRBJ1-2
CDR3aa: CASSLYQQGGNYGYTF

v_gene: TRBV5-1
j_gene: TRBJ1-4
CDR3aa: CASSLAPARGHEKLFF

v_gene: TRBV9
j_gene: TRBJ2-1
CDR3aa: CASSVASQGLAGGWLFF

v_gene: TRBV4-2
j_gene: TRBJ1-2
CDR3aa: CASSPSPGYGYTF

v_gene: TRBV5-1
j_gene: TRBJ2-2
CDR3aa: CASSLPTGNTGELFF

v_gene: TRBV6-6
j_gene: TRBJ2-7
CDR3aa: CASSYGLTSSYEQYF

v_gene: TRBV15
j_gene: TRBJ1-4
CDR3aa: CATSRGQGAEKLFF

v_gene: TRBV27
j_gene: TRBJ2-3
CDR3aa: CASSPLARRDTQYF

v_gene: TRBV27
j_gene: TRBJ1-6
CDR3aa: CASSPKPPFWGSNSPLHF

v_gene: TRBV27
j_gene: TRBJ2-2
CDR3aa: CASTPRLGALVGGELFF

v_gene: TRBV19
j_gene: TRBJ1-6
CDR3aa: CASSMGHYNSPLHF

v_gene: TRBV25-1
j_gene: TRBJ2-5
CDR3aa: CASSYTGETQYF

v_gene: TRBV2
j_gene: TRBJ2-1
CDR3aa: CASSVYTEQFF